A single sample is the source of the 27 T cell receptor beta chains below, sequenced in a study of CD8 T cells in Susac syndrome. RNA, at about 0.45 to 1 ug, was reverse transcribed with random hexamers. Using its own MiXCR run on the immunoSEQ multiplex PCR reads, TCRdb lists one record per CDR3 protein. The sample records more than 85,000 distinct CDR3 sequences, about 93% being singletons. Material: CD4+ T cells from PBMCs. The receptors stem from a human donor with Susac syndrome.

The V and J genes are TRBV30 and TRBJ1-6, with TRBD1 matching 8 bases. The CDR3 is 11 amino acids. V lost 5 bases to trimming and J lost 12 bases; unmatched junction nucleotides: 3. The V gene's germline CDR1 is GTSNPN and CDR2 SVGIG (reference sequence). CDR3 in amino acids: CAWGQGEPLHF. The CDR3 region has the DNA TGTGCCTGGGGACAGGGAGAACCCCTCCACTTT. The variable domain in full, completed from reference TRBV30 and TRBJ1-6, reads SQTIHQWPATLVQPVGSPLSLECTVEGTSNPNLYWYRQAAGRGLQLLFYSVGIGQISSEVPQNLSASRPQDRQFILSSKKLLLSDSGFYLCAWGQGEPLHFGNGTRLTVT.

The rearrangement uses TRBV3-1 and TRBJ1-1; TRBD1 matches at 7 bases. Per the germline V gene, CDR1 is LGHDT and CDR2 is YNNKEL (reference sequence). The CDR3 is 15 residues long. V trimming: 5 bases; J trimming: 1 base; junction bases outside the gene matches: 7. In DNA form, the CDR3 reads TGTGCCAGCAGCAGGACAGGTGGGAAGAACACTGAAGCTTTCTTT. As protein: CASSRTGGKNTEAFF.

The chain has TRBV14 and TRBJ2-7, with 11 bases that match TRBD2. CDR3 length: 17 amino acids. J was trimmed by 8 bases and V by 3 bases; bases with no gene match: 15. CDR1 is SGHDN and CDR2 is FVKESK in the germline V gene. The CDR3 coding sequence is TGTGCCAGCAGCCAGTCCCTAGCGGGGGGTCCGTCTGAGAAGCAGTACTTC. It codes for CASSQSLAGGPSEKQYF.

V is TRBV3-1 and J is TRBJ1-2; D may be TRBD1 (6 bases). The CDR3 length is 18 residues. Trimming took 3 bases from V and 5 from J, leaving 25 bases between them. Germline values: CDR1 LGHDT, CDR2 YNNKEL (reference sequence). The DNA of the CDR3 is TGTGCCAGCAGCCAGGAACTACAGGGCTGGTGGGGTGAATATGGCTACACCTTC. This translates into CASSQELQGWWGEYGYTF.

The chain joins TRBV30 to TRBJ1-6; tentatively, D is TRBD1 (6 bases). This CDR3 region has 14 residues. Germline CDR1 and CDR2: GTSNPN and SVGIG (reference sequence). V was pared by 1 base and J by 7 bases, with 11 bases between. The chain's CDR3 is CAWSAQGTNSPLHF. DNA of the CDR3: TGTGCCTGGAGTGCCCAGGGGACCAATTCACCCCTCCACTTT.

The genes are TRBV11-2 and TRBJ2-7; D is uncertain. The germline gives CDR1 SGHAT, CDR2 FQNNGV. This CDR3 comprises 15 residues. V lost 4 bases and J lost 6, with 19 bases in between. The CDR3 is CASSSLGRGFGEQYF. The DNA for the CDR3 is TGTGCCAGCAGCTCTCTAGGGCGAGGTTTCGGCGAGCAGTACTTC. The full variable domain, in which reference TRBV11-2 and TRBJ2-7 provide the parts outside the CDR3, is EAGVAQSPRYKIIEKRQSVAFWCNPISGHATLYWYQQILGQGPKLLIQFQNNGVVDDSQLPKDRFSAERLKGVDSTLKIQPAKLEDSAVYLCASSSLGRGFGEQYFGPGTRLTVT.

This sequence joins TRBV29-1 and TRBJ1-5; TRBD1 agrees at 7 bases. The junction had 4 bases not matched to a gene; V was cut back by 6 bases and J by 2 bases. Looked up from germline, CDR1 is SQVTM and CDR2 is ANQGSEA. CDR3 length: 13 amino acids. The CDR3 protein is CSVLTGGNQPQHF. CDR3 in DNA: TGCAGCGTATTAACAGGGGGCAATCAGCCCCAGCATTTT. Using reference TRBV29-1 and TRBJ1-5 for the parts outside the CDR3, the full variable domain is SAVISQKPSRDICQRGTSLTIQCQVDSQVTMMFWYRQQPGQSLTLIATANQGSEATYESGFVIDKFPISRPNLTFSTLTVSNMSPEDSSIYLCSVLTGGNQPQHFGDGTRLSIL.

This clonotype was seen a single time. This chain connects TRBV7-9 to TRBJ2-1, with no clear D. Germline-derived CDR1 and CDR2 are SEHNR and FQNEAQ (reference sequence). With 1 base removed from V and 0 bases from J, the gap between germline ends came to 4 bases. The CDR3 is made up of 14 amino acids. CDR3 DNA sequence: TGTGCCAGCAGCTTAGACCGCTCCTACAATGAGCAGTTCTTC. Amino acids: CASSLDRSYNEQFF.

The chain combines TRBV9 with TRBJ1-6, with 8 bases that match TRBD1. Germline assignment: CDR1 SGDLS and CDR2 YYNGEE. After removal of 4 bases from V and 7 bases from J, the junction contained 7 bases not matched to a gene. CDR3 size: 15 residues. The CDR3 reads CASSPRTGQNSPLHF. CDR3 sequence (DNA): TGTGCCAGCAGCCCTCGGACAGGGCAGAATTCACCCCTCCACTTT.

The chain joins TRBV6-5 to TRBJ2-7, with a tentative D call TRBD1 (6 bases). The CDR3 runs 12 residues. Deletions cut 6 bases from V and 6 bases from J, with 12 bases between. The germline V gene encodes CDR1 MNHEY and CDR2 SVGAGI. CDR3 residues: CASRITGSEQYF. DNA for the CDR3: TGTGCCAGCAGAATCACAGGGTCCGAGCAGTACTTC.

The rearrangement uses TRBV6-5 and TRBJ2-7, with 8 nucleotides matching TRBD1. CDR1 and CDR2 (germline): MNHEY, SVGAGI. V shed 10 bases and J 4 bases; nucleotides not matched to a gene: 6. This CDR3 region has 12 residues. The CDR3 region has the DNA TGTGCCACAGGGACAGGACCATACGAGCAGTACTTC. This gives the protein CATGTGPYEQYF.

The V gene is TRBV4-2, the J gene TRBJ1-5; D gene unclear. The germline V gene encodes CDR1 LGHNA and CDR2 YNFKEQ. Trimming left V 1 base short and J 7 bases short, with 8 bases between. The CDR3 is 13 residues long. The CDR3 bases are TGTGCCAGCAGCCAAGCCTCGTTCCAGCCCCAGCATTTT. Protein product: CASSQASFQPQHF.

The CDR3: CASSFSGGAFYNEQFF. The CDR3 DNA reads TGTGCCAGCAGTTTCAGCGGGGGGGCCTTCTACAATGAGCAGTTCTTC. The rearrangement uses TRBV12-3 or TRBV12-4 and TRBJ2-1, with TRBD2 matching over 10 bases. The CDR3 totals 16 residues. The J segment lost 3 bases and the V segment lost 3 bases, leaving 5 bases of the junction unmatched.

The chain carries TRBV6-2 or TRBV6-3 and TRBJ2-3; D unresolved. The V end was cut by 0 bases, the J end by 3 bases, with 13 bases between. This CDR3 has 16 amino acids. CDR1 and CDR2 (germline): MNHEY, SVGEGT. CDR3 amino acids: CASSYSSGYSTDTQYF. DNA for the CDR3: TGTGCCAGCAGTTACTCTTCAGGTTACTCGACAGATACGCAGTATTTT.

The chain recombines TRBV12-3 or TRBV12-4 with TRBJ1-2; D ambiguous. Trimming stripped 5 bases from V and 0 bases from J, with 16 bases between. This CDR3 spans 16 amino acids. The CDR3 DNA sequence: TGTGCCAGCAGTCCACCCGGCGGCGGGGCTAACTATGGCTACACCTTC. Translated, it gives CASSPPGGGANYGYTF.

The chain carries TRBV5-1 and TRBJ2-7; D is undetermined. Per the germline V gene, CDR1 is SGHRS and CDR2 is YFSETQ. The length of the CDR3 is 14 residues. The V end lost 1 base, the J end lost 0 bases, and 8 bases lay between the germline ends. CDR3 residues: CASSLSGSSYEQYF. CDR3 bases: TGCGCCAGCAGCTTGTCGGGCAGCTCCTACGAGCAGTACTTC. Variable domain in full (rest from reference TRBV5-1 and TRBJ2-7): KAGVTQTPRYLIKTRGQQVTLSCSPISGHRSVSWYQQTPGQGLQFLFEYFSETQRNKGNFPGRFSGRQFSNSRSEMNVSTLELGDSALYLCASSLSGSSYEQYFGPGTRLTVT.

The chain is built from TRBV3-1 and TRBJ2-7, with 11 positions matching TRBD1. The CDR3 loop spans 16 amino acids. The ends lost 3 bases at V and 6 bases at J; junction bases unmatched: 10. CDR1 is LGHDT, CDR2 YNNKEL, per germline (reference sequence). CDR3 bases: TGTGCCAGCAGCCACGTGGGACAGGGGGTTAGACGCGAGCAGTACTTC. Its protein is CASSHVGQGVRREQYF.

CDR3 DNA: TGTGCCAGTAGACCGGGGTCAGCTCCCTATAATTCACCCCTCCACTTT. Translated: CASRPGSAPYNSPLHF. The genes are TRBV19 and TRBJ1-6; D ambiguous. V lost 6 bases and J lost 2, with 14 bases in between. Germline V gives CDR1 LNHDA, CDR2 SQIVND (reference sequence). This CDR3 is 16 amino acids long.

The rearrangement joins TRBV30 to TRBJ2-4; tentative D call: TRBD1 (6 bases). The CDR3 length is 13 residues. Per germline, CDR1 GTSNPN and CDR2 SVGIG (reference sequence). V was shortened by 4 bases and J by 3 bases, with 10 bases between the two germline ends. CDR3 coding DNA: TGTGCCTGGAAGGACAGAATCAAAAACATTCAGTACTTC. It is translated as CAWKDRIKNIQYF.

This rearrangement joins TRBV15 to TRBJ2-7; tentative D call: TRBD1 (5 bases). V was cut by 8 bases and J by 5 bases, with 16 bases left in between. CDR1 and CDR2 (germline): LNHNV, YYDKDF (reference sequence). The CDR3 runs to 13 residues. The CDR3 nucleotides read TGTGCCACCTGGCCGCCAGGGTTGGACGAGCAGTACTTC. It codes for CATWPPGLDEQYF.

This chain uses TRBV7-2 with TRBJ2-3; D is ambiguous. Germline V CDR1 and CDR2: SGHTA, FQGNSA. This CDR3 has 12 amino acids. V was cut by 1 base and J by 6 bases, with 5 bases left in between. CDR3 sequence reads: CASSLVMDTQYF. The CDR3 DNA reads TGTGCCAGCAGCTTAGTTATGGATACGCAGTATTTT. The whole variable domain, filled in from reference TRBV7-2 and TRBJ2-3, reads GAGVSQSPSNKVTEKGKDVELRCDPISGHTALYWYRQSLGQGLEFLIYFQGNSAPDKSGLPSDRFSAERTGGSVSTLTIQRTQQEDSAVYLCASSLVMDTQYFGPGTRLTVL.

For the CDR3, the DNA is TGTGCCAGCAGCCCCAACTATGGGGGAAGGGGGGGCTACACCTTC. Translated: CASSPNYGGRGGYTF. The V call is TRBV3-1, the J call TRBJ1-2, with a tentative D call TRBD1 (6 bases). With 4 bases removed from V and 8 bases from J, the gap between germline ends came to 20 bases. CDR1 and CDR2 (germline): LGHDT, YNNKEL (reference sequence). The CDR3 loop spans 15 amino acids.

This rearrangement joins TRBV20-1 to TRBJ1-2; possibly TRBD1 for D (6 bases). V gave up 0 bases and J gave up 8 bases, with 16 bases separating them. This CDR3 is 14 amino acids long. Germline V CDR1 and CDR2: DFQATT, SNEGSKA (reference sequence). In DNA, the CDR3 is TGCAGTGCTAGAGATGGCGGGCAGGGGTGGGGCTACACCTTC. It codes for CSARDGGQGWGYTF.

V usage is TRBV30 and J usage is TRBJ2-1; 9 nucleotides agree with TRBD2. The V gene's germline CDR1 is GTSNPN and CDR2 SVGIG (reference sequence). Trimming took 3 bases from V and 5 from J; bases not matched to a gene: 2. There are 13 residues in the CDR3. CDR3 residues: CAWRSGGHNEQFF. The CDR3 DNA reads as TGTGCCTGGAGGAGCGGGGGGCACAATGAGCAGTTCTTC.

The chain joins TRBV24-1 to TRBJ2-7; D might be TRBD1 (6 bases). The CDR3 has 15 amino acids. Trimming left V 3 bases short and J 0 bases short, with 11 bases between. The V gene's germline CDR1 is KGHDR and CDR2 SFDVKD. CDR3 in amino acids: CATSDPRGHSYEQYF. CDR3 coding DNA: TGTGCCACCAGTGATCCCAGGGGCCACTCCTACGAGCAGTACTTC.

The J gene is TRBJ2-7, the V gene TRBV30, with D maybe TRBD2 (7 bases). Germline V lookup: CDR1 GTSNPN, CDR2 SVGIG (reference sequence). V gave up 2 bases and J gave up 3 bases, with 11 bases separating them. CDR3 length: 13 amino acids. The CDR3 reads CAWSRGGVYEQYF. The CDR3 DNA reads TGTGCCTGGAGTAGGGGGGGCGTCTACGAGCAGTACTTC.

DNA for the CDR3: TGTGCCAGCAGGAGGGCAGGGGATGCCGGGGAGCTGTTTTTT. This gives the protein CASRRAGDAGELFF. The J gene is TRBJ2-2, the V gene TRBV14, with a tentative D call TRBD1 (6 bases). Trimming removed 6 bases at V and 6 bases at J, with 14 bases between. Germline assignment: CDR1 SGHDN and CDR2 FVKESK. This CDR3 has 14 residues.